The 13 T cell receptor beta chains listed next were all sequenced from one sample in a study of response to subunit inactivated influenza vaccine. TCRdb ran MiXCR on the RT-PCR reads and lists one entry per CDR3 protein. The table shows 650,000 to 800,000 distinct CDR3 sequences, with approximately 13% occurring only once. Sequenced material: PBMCs from blood, taken around 15 days before vaccination. These receptor sequences come from a man aged 45-65 years who received an inactivated influenza vaccine.

This clonotype has a handful of counts. The chain is built from TRBV5-5 and TRBJ1-5; possible D gene TRBD1, 6 bases. V was pared by 2 bases and J by 4 bases, with 10 bases between. The length of the CDR3 is 14 residues. Germline V gives CDR1 SGHKS, CDR2 YYEKEE (reference sequence). In nucleotides, the CDR3 is TGTGCCAGCAGCTTACTTACAGGGAATCAGCCCCAGCATTTT. Protein product: CASSLLTGNQPQHF. The whole variable domain, filled in from reference TRBV5-5 and TRBJ1-5, reads DAGVTQSPTHLIKTRGQQVTLRCSPISGHKSVSWYQQVLGQGPQFIFQYYEKEERGRGNFPDRFSARQFPNYSSELNVNALLLGDSALYLCASSLLTGNQPQHFGDGTRLSIL.

This clonotype appeared a few times. The chain joins TRBV5-5 to TRBJ2-5, with 13 bases identical to TRBD2. V lost 4 bases, J lost 4 bases, and 4 bases stayed unmatched. CDR3 length: 15 amino acids. Germline V CDR1 and CDR2: SGHKS, YYEKEE (reference sequence). The CDR3 DNA is TGTGCCAGCAGCGCGGGACTAGCGGGACCAGAGACCCAGTACTTC. Translating gives CASSAGLAGPETQYF.

This clonotype has just a few counts. The chain has TRBV6-1 and TRBJ1-2; tentatively, D is TRBD1 (5 bases). CDR1 and CDR2 (germline): MNHNS, SASEGT. V lost 3 bases, J lost 4 bases, and 18 bases lay in between. The CDR3 runs to 16 residues. CDR3 nucleotide sequence: TGTGCCAGCAGTGATTTGAAGACGAATGGGGCCTATGGCTACACCTTC. Residues: CASSDLKTNGAYGYTF.

This clonotype was seen a few times. The chain recombines TRBV29-1 with TRBJ2-1; TRBD2 matches 9 bases. The CDR3 has 14 residues. CDR1 is SQVTM and CDR2 is ANQGSEA in the germline V gene. The V gene end was trimmed by 7 bases and the J gene end by 6 bases; junction bases not matched to a gene: 10. Here the CDR3 reads CSASSGSVINEQFF. The CDR3 bases are TGCAGCGCCAGTAGCGGGAGTGTAATCAATGAGCAGTTCTTC.

This clonotype occurred a few times. The J gene is TRBJ2-1, the V gene TRBV7-2, with D possibly TRBD1 on 6 matching bases. The CDR3 is 19 residues long. The germline gives CDR1 SGHTA, CDR2 FQGNSA. Trimming removed 4 bases from V and 5 bases from J, with 27 bases in between. The CDR3 DNA sequence: TGTGCCAGCAGCTACCGCTATAGGGGGTACCACAGGGAAAACAATGAGCAGTTCTTC. This translates into CASSYRYRGYHRENNEQFF.

This clonotype has more than one count but fewer than ten. V is TRBV5-1 and J is TRBJ2-2; 9 bases align to TRBD1. Germline V lookup: CDR1 SGHRS, CDR2 YFSETQ. The CDR3 covers 16 residues. V lost 0 bases and J lost 3; bases outside the gene matches: 3. The CDR3 DNA is TGCGCCAGCAGCTTGGGGGACAGGGTGGACACCGGGGAGCTGTTTTTT. Its translation: CASSLGDRVDTGELFF.

This clonotype was observed a few times. The J gene is TRBJ2-5, the V gene TRBV7-8; D perhaps matches TRBD2 (5 bases). Between the trimmed V and J ends, which lost 5 bases and 4 bases, there was a span of 17 bases. Germline V lookup: CDR1 SGHVS, CDR2 FQNEAQ. The CDR3 is 15 amino acids. Written as DNA, the CDR3 is TGTGCCAGCAGCCCGGGAAGGGCCTCAGTAGAGACCCAGTACTTC. Protein: CASSPGRASVETQYF.

As DNA, the CDR3 is TGTGCCAGCAGCCCAGGACAGGGTTGGATCGAGCAGTACTTC. It codes for CASSPGQGWIEQYF. The chain recombines TRBV7-2 with TRBJ2-7; the match to TRBD1 covers 8 bases. The CDR3 is made up of 14 amino acids. Losses at the gene ends were 5 bases for V and 6 bases for J; bases not matched to a gene: 9. The germline gives CDR1 SGHTA, CDR2 FQGNSA.

The chain combines TRBV20-1 with TRBJ2-2, with 9 positions matching TRBD2. This CDR3 contains 16 residues. Losses at the gene ends were 5 bases for V and 5 bases for J; bases not matched to a gene: 12. Looked up from germline, CDR1 is DFQATT and CDR2 is SNEGSKA (reference sequence). This CDR3 reads CSASIAGGPKTGELFF. The DNA for the CDR3 is TGCAGTGCTTCCATCGCGGGAGGGCCTAAGACCGGGGAGCTGTTTTTT.

This clonotype was detected a few times. This chain joins TRBV11-2 and TRBJ1-3, with TRBD1 matching over 10 bases. V shed 3 bases and J 10 bases; nucleotides not matched to a gene: 18. CDR1 and CDR2 (germline): SGHAT, FQNNGV. CDR3 length equals 18 residues. The CDR3 nucleotides read TGTGCCAGCAGCTTCCGGCCAGGCACGGGGACAGGGGACGGGACCATATATTTT. Amino acid sequence: CASSFRPGTGTGDGTIYF.

Note on this clonotype: This may be a read error, as it is one base from a much larger clone. The V call is TRBV20-1, the J call TRBJ1-5; D not certain. The CDR3 length is 13 residues. Germline V gene sequence: CDR1 DFQATT, CDR2 SNEGSKA (reference sequence). For the CDR3, the DNA is TGCAGTGCTAGTCGGGATTCCAATCAGCCCCATCATTTT. Protein product: CSASRDSNQPHHF.

This chain joins TRBV28 and TRBJ2-3, with 7 bases identical to TRBD1. From germline, CDR1 is MDHEN and CDR2 SYDVKM. The CDR3 is 16 residues long. V was clipped by 7 bases and J by 2 bases; unmatched bases: 12. The CDR3 sequence: CASTKGTGQDTDTQYF. CDR3 sequence (DNA): TGTGCCAGCACGAAGGGAACTGGACAGGACACAGATACGCAGTATTTT. Full variable domain (remainder filled in from reference TRBV28 and TRBJ2-3): DVKVTQSSRYLVKRTGEKVFLECVQDMDHENMFWYRQDPGLGLRLIYFSYDVKMKEKGDIPEGYSVSREKKERFSLILESASTNQTSMYLCASTKGTGQDTDTQYFGPGTRLTVL.

The J gene is TRBJ2-7, the V gene TRBV6-2 or TRBV6-3, with D perhaps matching TRBD2 (5 bases). The germline CDR1 and CDR2 sequences are MNHEY and SVGEGT. This CDR3 region has 17 residues. Trimming took off 2 bases at V and 0 bases at J, with 17 bases between the two ends. DNA for the CDR3: TGTGCCAGCAGTTACGAGGGAGAACTAACCTACTCCTACGAGCAGTACTTC. Protein sequence: CASSYEGELTYSYEQYF.